This T cell receptor (beta chain) was obtained from a study of cytomegalovirus exposure and HLA in healthy donors. A word on this clone: Its antigen is undetermined.

The study's findings and limits: The number of N-insertions in an Asian-associated ancestry cluster was reportedly below the approximately 700-donor mean in a later analysis.

The CDR3 has 13 amino acids. With 5 bases clipped from V and 8 bases from J, the junction kept 3 bases outside the gene matches. Looked up from germline, CDR1 is SGHTA and CDR2 is FQGNSA. It was with 60 Vbeta and 13 Jbeta primers that the PCR ran. Sequencing was performed with immunoSEQ multiplex PCR; in TCRdb, only in-frame clones are kept and a portion is missing. The table includes roughly 250,000 clones, about four fifths detected once. This TCR was recovered from a woman in her thirties or forties in good health and CMV-seropositive. Source material: PBMCs. The rearrangement links TRBV7-2 to TRBJ2-1; 10 bases are a match to TRBD1. The CDR3 loop reads CASSDRGHDEQFF. CDR3 coding DNA: TGTGCCAGCAGCGACAGGGGGCACGATGAGCAGTTCTTC.